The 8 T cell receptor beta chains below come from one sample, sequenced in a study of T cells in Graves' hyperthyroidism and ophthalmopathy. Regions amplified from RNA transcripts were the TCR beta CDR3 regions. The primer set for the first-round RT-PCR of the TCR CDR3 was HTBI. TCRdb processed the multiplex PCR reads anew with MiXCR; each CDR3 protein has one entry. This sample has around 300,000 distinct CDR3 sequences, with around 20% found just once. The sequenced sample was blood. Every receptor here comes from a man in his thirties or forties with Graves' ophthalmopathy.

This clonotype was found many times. The CDR3 spells CASSPKTDNTGELFF. The CDR3 nucleotides read TGCGCCAGCAGCCCTAAGACGGACAACACCGGGGAGCTGTTTTTT. The V and J genes are TRBV5-1 and TRBJ2-2; D not certain. Trimming took 4 bases from V and 2 from J, leaving 12 bases between them. Per the germline V gene, CDR1 is SGHRS and CDR2 is YFSETQ. This CDR3 comprises 15 residues.

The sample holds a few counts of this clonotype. The CDR3 DNA reads TGTGCCAGCGGGCTAGCGGGAGTTTCCTACAATGAGCAGTTCTTC. It specifies CASGLAGVSYNEQFF. The chain employs TRBV6-1 and TRBJ2-1; 10 nucleotides match TRBD2. The CDR3 runs 15 residues. V lost 8 bases and J lost 1; bases outside the gene matches: 5. The germline gives CDR1 MNHNS, CDR2 SASEGT.

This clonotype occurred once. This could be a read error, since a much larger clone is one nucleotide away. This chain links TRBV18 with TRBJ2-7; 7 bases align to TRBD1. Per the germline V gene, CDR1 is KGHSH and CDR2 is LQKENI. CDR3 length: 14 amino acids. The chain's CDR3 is CASSPRQGVYEQCF. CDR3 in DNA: TGTGCCAGCTCACCTCGACAGGGAGTTTACGAGCAGTGCTTC.

The CDR3 bases are TGCAGCGCCCGAAGCGGGAGTTACAATGAGCAGTTCTTC. The encoded protein is CSARSGSYNEQFF. The chain carries TRBV29-1 and TRBJ2-1, with 8 positions matching TRBD2. The trim removed 7 bases at V and 4 bases at J, leaving 6 bases unmatched. The CDR3 loop spans 13 amino acids. The V gene's germline CDR1 is SQVTM and CDR2 ANQGSEA.

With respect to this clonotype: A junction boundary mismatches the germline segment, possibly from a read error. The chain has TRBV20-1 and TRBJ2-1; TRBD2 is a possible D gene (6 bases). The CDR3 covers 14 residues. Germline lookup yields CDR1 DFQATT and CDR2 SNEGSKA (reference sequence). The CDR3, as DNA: TGCGGTGCCGAGTCGGGAGTTTCCTACAATGAGCAGTTCTTC. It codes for CGAESGVSYNEQFF.

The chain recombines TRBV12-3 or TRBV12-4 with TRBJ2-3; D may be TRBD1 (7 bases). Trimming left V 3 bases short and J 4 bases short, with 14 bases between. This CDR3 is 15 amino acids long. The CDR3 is CASSFSGRGADTQYF. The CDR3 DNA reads TGTGCCAGCAGTTTTTCTGGCAGGGGGGCAGATACGCAGTATTTT.

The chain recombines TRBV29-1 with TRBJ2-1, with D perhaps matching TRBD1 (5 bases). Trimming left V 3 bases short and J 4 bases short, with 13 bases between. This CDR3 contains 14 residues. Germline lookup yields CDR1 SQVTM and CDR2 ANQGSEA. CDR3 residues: CSVDVAGLYNEQFF. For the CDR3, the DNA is TGCAGCGTTGATGTGGCAGGGTTGTACAATGAGCAGTTCTTC.

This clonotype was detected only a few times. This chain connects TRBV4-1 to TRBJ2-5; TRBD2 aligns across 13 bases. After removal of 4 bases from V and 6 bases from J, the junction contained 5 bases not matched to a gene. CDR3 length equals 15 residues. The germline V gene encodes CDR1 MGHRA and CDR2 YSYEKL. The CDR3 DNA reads TGCGCCAGCAGCCCGGGACTAGCGGGACCCAAGACCCAGTACTTC. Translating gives CASSPGLAGPKTQYF.